This T cell receptor beta chain was recovered during a study of T-cell reconstitution after alpha-beta-depleted transplantation in children. This clonotype occurred many times. This CDR3 has 16 residues. The junction had 8 bases not matched to a gene; V was cut back by 5 bases and J by 7 bases. Germline V lookup: CDR1 SGHTA, CDR2 FQGNSA. During its preparation, the TCRbeta library received unique molecular identifiers. TCRdb re-called the PCR reads with MiXCR, one entry per CDR3 protein. Here the sample spans about 230,000 distinct CDR3 sequences, approximately 9.9% being singletons. The V and J genes are TRBV7-2 and TRBJ2-1; the match to TRBD2 covers 13 bases. The sequence was obtained from a human donor who donated a stem cell graft to a child with SCID. The sample in question was PBMCs from the stem cell graft donor, obtained from the stem cell graft. Here the CDR3 reads CASSKRTSGGVNEQFF. The CDR3 DNA is TGTGCCAGCAGCAAAAGGACTAGCGGGGGCGTAAATGAGCAGTTCTTC.